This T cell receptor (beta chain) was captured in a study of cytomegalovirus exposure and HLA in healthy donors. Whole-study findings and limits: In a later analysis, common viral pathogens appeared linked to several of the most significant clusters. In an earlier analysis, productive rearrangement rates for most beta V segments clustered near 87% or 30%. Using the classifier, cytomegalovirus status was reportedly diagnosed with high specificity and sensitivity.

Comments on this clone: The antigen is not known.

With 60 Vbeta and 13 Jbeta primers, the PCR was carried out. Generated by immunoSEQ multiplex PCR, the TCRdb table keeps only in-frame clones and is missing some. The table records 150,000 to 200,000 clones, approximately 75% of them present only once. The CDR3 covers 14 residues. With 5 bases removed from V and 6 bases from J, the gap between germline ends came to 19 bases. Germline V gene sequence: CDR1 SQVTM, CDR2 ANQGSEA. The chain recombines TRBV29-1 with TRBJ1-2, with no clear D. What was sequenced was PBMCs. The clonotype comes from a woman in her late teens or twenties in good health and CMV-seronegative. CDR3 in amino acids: CSVPLSGFFHGYTF. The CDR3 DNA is TGCAGCGTTCCCCTTTCAGGTTTTTTTCATGGCTACACCTTC.